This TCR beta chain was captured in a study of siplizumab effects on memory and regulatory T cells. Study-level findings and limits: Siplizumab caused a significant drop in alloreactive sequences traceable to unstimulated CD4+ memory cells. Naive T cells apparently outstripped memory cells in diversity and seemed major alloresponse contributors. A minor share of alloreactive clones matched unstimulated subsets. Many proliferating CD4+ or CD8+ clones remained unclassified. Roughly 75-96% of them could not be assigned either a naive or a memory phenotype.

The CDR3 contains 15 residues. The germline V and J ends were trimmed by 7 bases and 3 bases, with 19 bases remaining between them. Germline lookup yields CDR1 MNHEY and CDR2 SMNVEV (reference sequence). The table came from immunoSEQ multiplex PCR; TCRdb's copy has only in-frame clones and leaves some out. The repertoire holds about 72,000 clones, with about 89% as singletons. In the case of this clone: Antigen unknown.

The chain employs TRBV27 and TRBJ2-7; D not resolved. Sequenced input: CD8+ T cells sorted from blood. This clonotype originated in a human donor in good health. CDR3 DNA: TGTGCCAGCAAACCAGAGGTTGGCACTTACTACGAGCAGTACTTC. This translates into CASKPEVGTYYEQYF.